The rows below give T cell receptor beta chains drawn from one sample of a study of control samples from healthy donors and cancer patients. TCRdb keeps only in-frame clones here, not all; method: immunoSEQ multiplex PCR. Of 94,000 or so clones in the sample, 70% to 85% are singletons; the top ten hold 38%. Specimen: PBMCs. The source is an older man with lung cancer. Each CDR3 is given with its conserved first and last residue. A D gene is named only where the DNA matches it firmly. Clone size is given for some rows only: seen once, a few or many times, or a class if the clone is expanded.

>few|TRBV7-9|TRBD1|TRBJ2-7
CASSKTAKDRGTGFYEQYF
TGTGCCAGCAGCAAAACCGCCAAGGATAGGGGGACAGGGTTCTACGAGCAGTACTTC
>-|TRBV5-4|TRBD1|TRBJ1-1
CASSLGGTGANTEAFF
TGTGCCAGCAGCTTAGGAGGGACAGGGGCGAACACTGAAGCTTTCTTT
>-|TRBV21-1|-|TRBJ2-5
CASSKGPRGGETQYF
TGTGCCAGCAGCAAAGGCCCGAGGGGTGGAGAGACCCAGTACTTC
>once|TRBV7-6|-|TRBJ2-2
CASSLKGQGHYGTGELFF
TGTGCCAGCAGCCTAAAGGGGCAGGGCCATTACGGAACCGGGGAGCTGTTTTTT
>-|TRBV3-1/TRBV3-2|-|TRBJ2-5
CASSQSTGGETQYF
TGTGCCAGCAGCCAATCTACTGGAGGGGAGACCCAGTACTTC
>few|TRBV24-1|TRBD1|TRBJ1-2
CATSLGPGQGALNYGYTF
TGTGCCACCAGTTTGGGGCCGGGACAGGGGGCCCTTAACTATGGCTACACCTTC
>-|TRBV9|TRBD1|TRBJ1-3
CASSPTGTGGPGNTIYF
TGTGCCAGCAGCCCTACCGGGACAGGGGGCCCTGGAAACACCATATATTTT
>-|TRBV5-4|TRBD2|TRBJ2-3
CASSLASRGVRDTQYF
TGTGCCAGCAGCTTGGCCTCGCGGGGGGTCAGGGATACGCAGTATTTT
>-|TRBV5-4|TRBD1|TRBJ1-1
CASSFRQGAGNTEAFF
TGTGCCAGCAGCTTTAGACAGGGGGCAGGAAACACTGAAGCTTTCTTT
>-|TRBV19|-|TRBJ1-1
CASSIWDTEAFF
TGTGCCAGTAGTATTTGGGACACTGAAGCTTTCTTT
>few|TRBV7-6|TRBD2|TRBJ2-3
CASSSVAGGPTDTQYF
TGTGCCAGCAGCTCGGTAGCGGGGGGGCCAACAGATACGCAGTATTTT
>-|TRBV6-5|TRBD1|TRBJ1-3
CASIDRGLGNTIYF
TGTGCCAGCATAGACAGGGGGCTTGGAAACACCATATATTTT
>-|TRBV18|-|TRBJ2-7
CASSHPQGSSYEQYF
TGTGCCAGCTCACACCCACAGGGCTCCTCTTACGAGCAGTACTTC
>-|TRBV15|TRBD2|TRBJ2-5
CATSRASGGFQETQYF
TGTGCCACCAGCAGAGCTAGCGGGGGATTCCAAGAGACCCAGTACTTC
>-|TRBV11-2|TRBD1|TRBJ2-7
CASSIGTGGPYEQYF
TGTGCCAGCAGCATCGGGACAGGGGGCCCCTACGAGCAGTACTTC
>-|TRBV6-5|-|TRBJ1-1
CASSYSAGGNTEAFF
TGTGCCAGCAGTTACTCAGCGGGGGGTAACACTGAAGCTTTCTTT
>-|TRBV6-6|TRBD1|TRBJ1-2
CASSPATGTLGYTF
TGTGCCAGCAGTCCTGCGACAGGGACTCTTGGCTACACCTTC
>-|TRBV18|TRBD1|TRBJ1-4
CASSPRQGGEKLFF
TGTGCCAGCTCACCACGACAGGGGGGTGAAAAACTGTTTTTT
>-|TRBV29-1|-|TRBJ2-3
CSVEVTDTQYF
TGCAGCGTTGAAGTCACAGATACGCAGTATTTT
>-|TRBV7-9|-|TRBJ1-3
CASPTEPSGNTIYF
TGTGCCAGTCCGACAGAACCCTCTGGAAACACCATATATTTT
>-|TRBV9|-|TRBJ2-3
CASTLGPYDTDTQYF
TGTGCCAGCACCCTAGGGCCTTATGACACAGATACGCAGTATTTT
>-|TRBV11-2|-|TRBJ2-7
CASNRQPYEQYF
TGTGCCAGCAATCGACAGCCCTACGAGCAGTACTTC
>-|TRBV30|-|TRBJ1-2
CAWTEGILYSYTF
TGTGCCTGGACAGAGGGGATCCTATATAGCTACACCTTC
>-|TRBV24-1|-|TRBJ1-5
CATSDLPGQPQHF
TGTGCCACCAGTGATTTGCCGGGACAGCCCCAGCATTTT
>-|TRBV12-3/TRBV12-4|-|TRBJ1-5
CASSLEENQPQHF
TGTGCCAGCAGTTTGGAGGAAAATCAGCCCCAGCATTTT
>once|TRBV30|TRBD1|TRBJ2-7
CAWSPTGNPPYEQYF
TGTGCCTGGAGTCCGACAGGGAATCCGCCCTACGAGCAGTACTTC
>-|TRBV9|TRBD2|TRBJ2-3
CASSPTTSGGAADTQYF
TGTGCCAGCAGCCCAACGACTAGCGGGGGGGCCGCAGATACGCAGTATTTT
>-|TRBV27|TRBD1|TRBJ1-2
CASSIRQGANYGYTF
TGTGCCAGCAGTATTCGACAGGGAGCTAACTATGGCTACACCTTC
>-|TRBV6-1|-|TRBJ2-7
CASSEAGVGVPYEQYF
TGTGCCAGCAGTGAAGCCGGGGTGGGGGTACCCTACGAGCAGTACTTC
>-|TRBV25-1|-|TRBJ1-3
CATGEGNTIYF
TGTGCCACCGGGGAGGGAAACACCATATATTTT
>few|TRBV5-1|-|TRBJ2-7
CASSLDATAYEQYF
TGCGCCAGCAGCTTGGACGCTACCGCCTACGAGCAGTACTTC
>few|TRBV30|-|TRBJ1-1
CAWSALEDSAEAFF
TGTGCCTGGAGTGCTCTGGAGGACAGCGCTGAAGCTTTCTTT
>-|TRBV30|-|TRBJ1-4
CAWSVKSREKLFF
TGTGCCTGGAGTGTAAAATCGAGAGAAAAACTGTTTTTT
>-|TRBV15|-|TRBJ2-5
CATSRDLEETQYF
TGTGCCACCAGCAGAGATCTAGAAGAGACCCAGTACTTC
>-|TRBV2|-|TRBJ2-7
CASSEGLLEQYF
TGTGCCAGCAGTGAAGGTCTCCTCGAGCAGTACTTC
>-|TRBV10-1|-|TRBJ1-1
CASSPAGAPGTEAFF
TGCGCCAGCAGCCCTGCAGGGGCGCCGGGAACTGAAGCTTTCTTT
>few|TRBV19|TRBD1|TRBJ2-2
CASHSGTVNTGELFF
TGTGCCAGTCATTCCGGGACAGTAAACACCGGGGAGCTGTTTTTT
>-|TRBV6-5|-|TRBJ2-5
CASSSVWGRETQYF
TGTGCCAGCAGCTCTGTGTGGGGGCGGGAGACCCAGTACTTC
>few|TRBV5-1|-|TRBJ1-2
CASSLEGNYGYTF
TGCGCCAGCAGCTTAGAGGGAAACTATGGCTACACCTTC
>-|TRBV11-2|-|TRBJ2-3
CASSLGWADTQYF
TGTGCCAGCAGCTTAGGGTGGGCTGATACGCAGTATTTT
>once|TRBV6-5|TRBD1|TRBJ1-1
CASKRQGATEAFF
TGTGCCAGCAAGAGACAGGGCGCCACTGAAGCTTTCTTT
>-|TRBV6-4|TRBD2|TRBJ2-3
CASSPGSGGAYADTQYF
TGTGCCAGCAGCCCTGGGAGCGGGGGGGCCTACGCAGATACGCAGTATTTT
>once|TRBV24-1|-|TRBJ2-3
CATSEGVTDTQYF
TGTGCCACCAGTGAAGGGGTCACAGATACGCAGTATTTT
>-|TRBV9|-|TRBJ1-5
CASSGGELSNQPQHF
TGTGCCAGCAGCGGCGGGGAGCTTAGCAATCAGCCCCAGCATTTT
>-|TRBV3-1/TRBV3-2|-|TRBJ2-2
CASSQATGTVNTGELFF
TGTGCCAGCAGCCAGGCAACCGGGACGGTTAACACCGGGGAGCTGTTTTTT
>-|TRBV6-5|-|TRBJ2-7
CASKPPGGQTYEQYF
TGTGCCAGCAAGCCCCCAGGGGGGCAAACCTACGAGCAGTACTTC
>-|TRBV5-1|-|TRBJ1-6
CASSLARTGYNSPLHF
TGCGCCAGCAGCTTGGCCCGAACAGGGTATAATTCACCCCTCCACTTT
>few|TRBV19|TRBD1|TRBJ1-1
CASSPRTGWDAEAFF
TGTGCCAGTAGTCCCAGGACAGGGTGGGATGCTGAAGCTTTCTTT
>-|TRBV10-3|-|TRBJ1-1
CAISEGGMRTEAFF
TGTGCCATCAGTGAGGGGGGTATGCGGACTGAAGCTTTCTTT
>-|TRBV2|-|TRBJ1-6
CACVRGNNSPLHF
TGTGCCTGTGTTCGGGGAAATAATTCACCCCTCCACTTT
>-|TRBV19|TRBD2|TRBJ2-3
CASSLGFAGGRDTQYF
TGTGCCAGTAGTTTGGGCTTCGCGGGGGGGCGGGATACGCAGTATTTT
>-|TRBV20-1|TRBD1|TRBJ2-5
CSASTSRGLVETQYF
TGCAGTGCTAGTACTAGCAGGGGGCTAGTGGAGACCCAGTACTTC
>-|TRBV5-1|-|TRBJ2-2
CASSSDVRELFF
TGCGCCAGCAGCTCGGACGTTCGGGAGCTGTTTTTT
>-|TRBV10-3|-|TRBJ2-1
CAISESETINEQFF
TGTGCCATCAGTGAGTCTGAGACGATCAATGAGCAGTTCTTC
>once|TRBV27|-|TRBJ1-2
CASSGGAVYGYTF
TGTGCCAGCAGTGGGGGGGCCGTCTATGGCTACACCTTC